This is a list of T cell receptor beta chains from one sample in a study of T cells in Graves' hyperthyroidism and ophthalmopathy. MiXCR, applied by TCRdb to the multiplex PCR reads, yields one record per CDR3 protein. The table lists about 580,000 distinct CDR3 sequences, approximately 13% of them singletons. Material for sequencing was blood. These receptors all stem from a woman in her twenties or thirties with Graves' hyperthyroidism that later progressed to Graves' ophthalmopathy. CDR3s include the opening cysteine and the closing phenylalanine or tryptophan. D genes are given only for firm matches. Some rows have no size entry. The others give once, few or many, or a class for an expanded clone.

TRBD2	TRBV30	many	TRBJ2-5	CAWTSGLAAQETQYF	TGTGCCTGGACTTCGGGACTAGCGGCACAAGAGACCCAGTACTTC
-	TRBV12-3/TRBV12-4	few	TRBJ1-5	CASTGTLVQPQHF	TGTGCCAGCACCGGGACATTAGTGCAGCCCCAGCATTTT
-	TRBV7-6	many	TRBJ2-5	CASSQSGTGETQYF	TGTGCCAGCAGCCAGTCCGGGACTGGAGAGACCCAGTACTTC
TRBD2	TRBV5-1	many	TRBJ2-5	CASTLTSGRKETQYF	TGCGCCAGTACGTTGACTAGCGGGAGAAAGGAGACCCAGTACTTC
-	TRBV20-1	many	TRBJ1-4	CSAPDHSDEKLFF	TGCAGTGCTCCGGACCATAGTGATGAAAAACTGTTTTTT
TRBD2	TRBV9	few	TRBJ2-1	CASSVTAGGDNEQFF	TGTGCCAGCAGCGTAACAGCGGGAGGAGACAATGAGCAGTTCTTC
TRBD1	TRBV5-4	few	TRBJ1-4	CASSDHRGPNEKLFF	TGTGCCAGCAGCGACCACAGGGGCCCTAATGAAAAACTGTTTTTT
TRBD2	TRBV6-2/TRBV6-3	many	TRBJ2-1	CASSYFPPGLAGSSSYNEQFF	TGTGCCAGCAGTTACTTTCCCCCGGGACTAGCGGGGTCCAGCTCCTACAATGAGCAGTTCTTC
TRBD2	TRBV7-3	many	TRBJ2-2	CASSGLAGDTGELFF	TGTGCCAGCAGCGGACTAGCGGGAGACACCGGGGAGCTGTTTTTT
TRBD2	TRBV27	-	TRBJ2-7	CASSREGLAMGEQYF	TGTGCCAGCAGTCGAGAGGGACTAGCGATGGGCGAGCAGTACTTC
TRBD1	TRBV2	many	TRBJ1-2	CASSSRDRLEYGYTF	TGTGCCAGCAGCTCGAGGGACAGGTTGGAGTATGGCTACACCTTC
-	TRBV28	-	TRBJ1-3	CASRSRMISGNTIYF	TGTGCCAGCAGGTCTCGTATGATCTCTGGAAACACCATATATTTT
TRBD1	TRBV20-1	many	TRBJ2-1	CSARGLDRADNEQFF	TGCAGTGCTAGAGGTTTGGACAGGGCTGACAATGAGCAGTTCTTC
-	TRBV7-9	many	TRBJ1-6	CASSLGQGLNNSPLHF	TGTGCCAGCAGCTTAGGTCAGGGTCTGAATAATTCACCCCTCCACTTT
TRBD1	TRBV24-1	-	TRBJ1-5	CATSDTGTGNQPQHF	TGTGCCACCAGTGACACCGGGACAGGGAATCAGCCCCAGCATTTT
-	TRBV28	few	TRBJ2-6	CASSPLSPPHSGANVLTF	TGTGCCAGCTCACCACTTTCCCCCCCCCACTCTGGGGCCAACGTCCTGACTTTC
-	TRBV6-2/TRBV6-3	many	TRBJ2-7	CASSYSARGTYEQYF	TGTGCCAGCAGTTACTCAGCTAGGGGGACTTACGAGCAGTACTTC
-	TRBV7-2	many	TRBJ2-7	CASSLASGLTYEQYF	TGTGCCAGCAGCTTAGCTAGCGGCCTAACCTACGAGCAGTACTTC
-	TRBV20-1	many	TRBJ1-4	CSARGGSFNEKLFF	TGCAGTGCTAGAGGAGGGAGCTTTAATGAAAAACTGTTTTTT
TRBD1	TRBV19	many	TRBJ2-1	CASSFLNRDRDHNEQFF	TGTGCCAGTAGTTTTTTAAACCGGGACAGGGACCACAATGAGCAGTTCTTC
TRBD1	TRBV20-1	few	TRBJ1-2	CSARGERIKPGQGAWNYGYTF	TGCAGTGCTAGAGGAGAAAGGATCAAACCGGGACAGGGGGCTTGGAACTATGGCTACACCTTC
-	TRBV28	many	TRBJ1-5	CASSFPGALNQPQHF	TGTGCCAGCAGTTTCCCAGGAGCCCTCAATCAGCCCCAGCATTTT
TRBD2	TRBV11-1	many	TRBJ2-1	CASSSRLAGENEQFF	TGTGCCAGCAGTTCCCGACTAGCGGGAGAAAATGAGCAGTTCTTC
-	TRBV10-3	-	TRBJ2-2	CAISESFGRATNTGELFF	TGTGCCATCAGTGAGTCGTTCGGCAGGGCCACGAACACCGGGGAGCTGTTTTTT
TRBD1	TRBV12-3/TRBV12-4	-	TRBJ2-2	CASRPDRGFTNTGELFF	TGTGCCAGCAGGCCGGACAGGGGGTTCACGAACACCGGGGAGCTGTTTTTT
-	TRBV11-2	many	TRBJ2-7	CASSLDPGLGSPYEQYF	TGTGCCAGCAGCTTAGATCCCGGCTTGGGTTCCCCCTACGAGCAGTACTTC
TRBD1	TRBV27	few	TRBJ2-1	CASSSGQGAEEQFF	TGTGCCAGCAGTTCCGGACAGGGGGCGGAGGAGCAGTTCTTC
-	TRBV12-3/TRBV12-4	many	TRBJ1-3	CASRVQGAGNTIYF	TGTGCCAGCAGAGTACAGGGAGCCGGAAACACCATATATTTT
-	TRBV11-2	many	TRBJ1-1	CASSRTGAGNMNTEAFF	TGTGCCAGCAGCCGAACTGGGGCGGGCAACATGAACACTGAAGCTTTCTTT
TRBD2	TRBV9	many	TRBJ2-7	CASSVRSSGNYEQYF	TGTGCCAGCAGCGTAAGATCTAGCGGGAACTACGAGCAGTACTTC
TRBD2	TRBV9	-	TRBJ2-2	CASSVGTSGTPTGELFF	TGTGCCAGCAGCGTTGGGACTAGCGGGACCCCCACCGGGGAGCTGTTTTTT
-	TRBV5-1	many	TRBJ2-3	CASSFGSDTQYF	TGCGCCAGCAGCTTCGGGAGTGATACGCAGTATTTT
-	TRBV5-1	-	TRBJ1-3	CASSLDEGSGNTIYF	TGCGCCAGCAGCTTGGACGAAGGTTCTGGAAACACCATATATTTT
-	TRBV27	-	TRBJ2-7	CASSSIGLKGKNSYEQYF	TGTGCCAGCAGTTCAATCGGGCTGAAAGGAAAAAACTCCTACGAGCAGTACTTC
-	TRBV12-3/TRBV12-4	many	TRBJ1-5	CASSFLRQPQHF	TGTGCCAGCAGTTTTCTTCGTCAGCCCCAGCATTTT
-	TRBV20-1	many	TRBJ2-7	CSARDPDSGYEQYF	TGCAGTGCTAGAGATCCCGACAGCGGGTACGAGCAGTACTTC
TRBD2	TRBV7-2	-	TRBJ2-3	CASSLEGPGGLTDTQYF	TGTGCCAGCAGCTTAGAAGGTCCGGGAGGCCTCACAGATACGCAGTATTTT
-	TRBV24-1	many	TRBJ1-2	CATSDLNSVYGYTF	TGTGCCACCAGTGATTTAAACAGCGTCTATGGCTACACCTTC
TRBD1	TRBV6-2/TRBV6-3	many	TRBJ2-1	CASSSITGVGEQFF	TGTGCCAGCAGTTCGATCACAGGGGTGGGGGAGCAGTTCTTC
TRBD2	TRBV19	many	TRBJ2-7	CASKRLAGGPHEQYF	TGTGCCAGTAAAAGACTAGCGGGAGGGCCACACGAGCAGTACTTC
TRBD2	TRBV24-1	-	TRBJ2-1	CATGRTSGQNEQFF	TGTGCCACCGGAAGGACTAGCGGACAAAATGAGCAGTTCTTC
TRBD1	TRBV6-1	many	TRBJ1-6	CASSVAPGQGNSPLHF	TGTGCCAGCAGTGTCGCTCCGGGACAGGGGAATTCACCCCTCCACTTT
TRBD2	TRBV4-3	many	TRBJ2-2	CASSQVRTSGFNTGELFF	TGCGCCAGCAGCCAAGTTCGGACTAGCGGATTTAACACCGGGGAGCTGTTTTTT
TRBD1	TRBV11-3	many	TRBJ1-1	CASSSTTGPTEAFF	TGTGCCAGCAGCTCGACGACAGGGCCGACTGAAGCTTTCTTT
-	TRBV4-1	few	TRBJ1-1	CASRLGSVPGTEAFF	TGCGCCAGCAGGCTGGGATCAGTGCCTGGCACTGAAGCTTTCTTT
-	TRBV7-9	-	TRBJ2-3	CASSPLGSSSTDTQYF	TGTGCCAGCAGCCCCCTCGGGTCCTCTAGCACAGATACGCAGTATTTT
-	TRBV11-3	many	TRBJ2-1	CASSLGSYNEQFF	TGTGCCAGCAGCTTAGGCTCGTACAATGAGCAGTTCTTC
-	TRBV6-2/TRBV6-3	few	TRBJ2-2	CATHIPFWGTGELFF	TGTGCCACTCATATTCCATTCTGGGGCACCGGGGAGCTGTTTTTT
-	TRBV5-1	many	TRBJ2-7	CASTRVGDLFNEQYF	TGCGCCAGCACCCGAGTGGGGGACCTTTTCAACGAGCAGTACTTC
-	TRBV5-1	few	TRBJ1-5	CASSLGIGGSSQPQHF	TGCGCCAGCAGCTTGGGAATCGGGGGAAGCAGTCAGCCCCAGCATTTT
-	TRBV20-1	many	TRBJ1-5	CSAPTGEGADQPQHF	TGCAGTGCTCCGACGGGGGAGGGAGCCGATCAGCCCCAGCATTTT
-	TRBV19	-	TRBJ2-3	CASSMVGGVDTQYF	TGTGCCAGTAGTATGGTAGGTGGGGTAGATACGCAGTATTTT
TRBD1	TRBV6-1	many	TRBJ1-5	CASRIVDRENQPQHF	TGTGCCAGCAGGATTGTTGACAGGGAAAATCAGCCCCAGCATTTT
-	TRBV12-3/TRBV12-4	few	TRBJ2-1	CASSLVGAGSLEQFF	TGTGCCAGCAGTTTAGTAGGCGCAGGGTCTCTTGAGCAGTTCTTC
TRBD1	TRBV20-1	few	TRBJ1-2	CSARAGTEYGYTF	TGCAGTGCTAGAGCCGGGACAGAATATGGCTACACCTTC
-	TRBV6-5	few	TRBJ2-7	CASSYALRYEQYF	TGTGCCAGCAGCTACGCTCTAAGATACGAGCAGTACTTC
TRBD1	TRBV6-1	many	TRBJ2-1	CASKGQGVGYNEQFF	TGTGCCAGCAAAGGGCAGGGGGTTGGTTACAATGAGCAGTTCTTC
-	TRBV5-5	many	TRBJ1-4	CASSLSRGNNEKLFF	TGTGCCAGCAGCTTGAGTCGGGGAAATAATGAAAAACTGTTTTTT
TRBD1	TRBV12-5	many	TRBJ2-7	CASGYPGQGSYEQYF	TGTGCTAGTGGTTACCCGGGACAGGGGTCGTACGAGCAGTACTTC